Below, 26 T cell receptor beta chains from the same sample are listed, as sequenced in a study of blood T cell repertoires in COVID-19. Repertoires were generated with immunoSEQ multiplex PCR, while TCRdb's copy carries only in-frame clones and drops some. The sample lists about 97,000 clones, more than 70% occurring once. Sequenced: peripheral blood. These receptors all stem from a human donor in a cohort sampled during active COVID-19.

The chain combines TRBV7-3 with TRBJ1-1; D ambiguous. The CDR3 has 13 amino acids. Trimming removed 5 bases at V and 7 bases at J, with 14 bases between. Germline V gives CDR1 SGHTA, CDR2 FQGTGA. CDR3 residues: CASSVSSTGEAFF. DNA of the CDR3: TGTGCCAGCAGCGTATCGTCTACGGGTGAAGCTTTCTTT.

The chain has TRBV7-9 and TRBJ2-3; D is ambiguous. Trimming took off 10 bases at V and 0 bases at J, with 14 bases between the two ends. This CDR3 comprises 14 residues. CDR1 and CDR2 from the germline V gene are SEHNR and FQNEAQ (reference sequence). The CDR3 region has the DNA TGTGCCAAATCCGCAGGAACTAGCACAGATACGCAGTATTTT. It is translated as CAKSAGTSTDTQYF.

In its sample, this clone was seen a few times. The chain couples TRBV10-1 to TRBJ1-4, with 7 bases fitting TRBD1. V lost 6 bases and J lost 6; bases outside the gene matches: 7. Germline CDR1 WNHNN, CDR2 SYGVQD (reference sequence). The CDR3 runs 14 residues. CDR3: CASSSTGKDEKLFF. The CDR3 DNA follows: TGCGCCAGCAGCTCGACAGGGAAGGATGAAAAACTGTTTTTT.

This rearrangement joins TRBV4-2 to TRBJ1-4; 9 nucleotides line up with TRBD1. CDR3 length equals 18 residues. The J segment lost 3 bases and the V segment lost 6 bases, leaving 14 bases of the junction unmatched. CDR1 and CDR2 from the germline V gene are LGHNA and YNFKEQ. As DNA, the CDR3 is TGTGCCAGCAGTAACCAGAGGGACAGGGAGGGGGCTAATGAAAAACTGTTTTTT. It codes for CASSNQRDREGANEKLFF.

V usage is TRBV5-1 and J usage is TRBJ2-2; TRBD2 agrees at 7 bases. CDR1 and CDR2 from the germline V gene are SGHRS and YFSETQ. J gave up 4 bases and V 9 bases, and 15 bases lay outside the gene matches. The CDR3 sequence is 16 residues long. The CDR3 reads CATNMGGAWGTGELFF. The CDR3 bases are TGCGCCACCAACATGGGAGGGGCGTGGGGCACCGGGGAGCTGTTTTTT.

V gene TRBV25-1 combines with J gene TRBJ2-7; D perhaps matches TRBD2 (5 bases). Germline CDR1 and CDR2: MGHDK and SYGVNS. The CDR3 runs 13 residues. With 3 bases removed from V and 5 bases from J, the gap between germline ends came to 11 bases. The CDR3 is CASSEGDLHEQYF. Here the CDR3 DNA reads TGTGCCAGCAGTGAGGGAGACCTCCACGAGCAGTACTTC.

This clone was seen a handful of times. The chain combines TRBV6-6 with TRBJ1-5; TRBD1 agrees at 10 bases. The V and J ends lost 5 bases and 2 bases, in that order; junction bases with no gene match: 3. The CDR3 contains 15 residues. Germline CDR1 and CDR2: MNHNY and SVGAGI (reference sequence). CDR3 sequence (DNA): TGTGCCAGCAGTAAGGGGACAGGGGGCAATCAGCCCCAGCATTTT. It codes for CASSKGTGGNQPQHF.

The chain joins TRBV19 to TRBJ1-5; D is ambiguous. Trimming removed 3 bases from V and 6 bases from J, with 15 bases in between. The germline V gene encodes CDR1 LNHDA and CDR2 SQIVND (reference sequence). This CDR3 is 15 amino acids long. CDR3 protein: CASSIPGGESQPQHF. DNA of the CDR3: TGTGCCAGTAGTATTCCCGGCGGGGAAAGTCAGCCCCAGCATTTT.

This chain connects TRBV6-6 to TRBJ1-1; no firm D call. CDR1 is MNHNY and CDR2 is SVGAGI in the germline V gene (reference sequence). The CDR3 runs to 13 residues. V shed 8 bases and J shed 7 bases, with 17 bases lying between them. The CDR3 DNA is TGTGCCAGCTCACACACGCAGGCACTTGAAGCTTTCTTT. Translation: CASSHTQALEAFF.

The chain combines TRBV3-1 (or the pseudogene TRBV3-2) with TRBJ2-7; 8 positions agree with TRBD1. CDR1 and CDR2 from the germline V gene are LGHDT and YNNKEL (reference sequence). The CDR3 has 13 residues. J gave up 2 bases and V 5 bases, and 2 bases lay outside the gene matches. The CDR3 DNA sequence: TGTGCCAGCAGCGACAGGGGTACCTACGAGCAGTACTTC. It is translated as CASSDRGTYEQYF.

The CDR3 is CASSVATGAPYGYTF. The CDR3 DNA reads TGTGCCAGCAGTGTTGCTACAGGGGCCCCTTATGGCTACACCTTC. The chain joins TRBV2 to TRBJ1-2, with 7 positions matching TRBD1. Germline V lookup: CDR1 SNHLY, CDR2 FYNNEI. V lost 4 bases to trimming and J lost 5 bases; unmatched junction nucleotides: 10. CDR3 length: 15 amino acids.

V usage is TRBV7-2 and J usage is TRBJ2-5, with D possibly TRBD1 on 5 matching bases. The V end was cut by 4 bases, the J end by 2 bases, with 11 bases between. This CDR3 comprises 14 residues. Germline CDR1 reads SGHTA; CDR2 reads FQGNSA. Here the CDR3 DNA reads TGTGCCAGCAGCTCTCTAAGGGGTCAAGAGACCCAGTACTTC. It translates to CASSSLRGQETQYF. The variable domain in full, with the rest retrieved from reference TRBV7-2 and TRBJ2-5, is GAGVSQSPSNKVTEKGKDVELRCDPISGHTALYWYRQSLGQGLEFLIYFQGNSAPDKSGLPSDRFSAERTGGSVSTLTIQRTQQEDSAVYLCASSSLRGQETQYFGPGTRLLVL.

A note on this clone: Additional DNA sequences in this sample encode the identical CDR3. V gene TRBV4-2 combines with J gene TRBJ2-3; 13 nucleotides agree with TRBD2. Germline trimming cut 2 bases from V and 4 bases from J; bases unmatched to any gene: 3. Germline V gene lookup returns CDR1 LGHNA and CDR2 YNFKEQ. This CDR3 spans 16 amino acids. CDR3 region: CASSQRLAGGADTQYF. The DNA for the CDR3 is TGTGCCAGCAGCCAACGACTAGCGGGAGGAGCAGATACGCAGTATTTT.

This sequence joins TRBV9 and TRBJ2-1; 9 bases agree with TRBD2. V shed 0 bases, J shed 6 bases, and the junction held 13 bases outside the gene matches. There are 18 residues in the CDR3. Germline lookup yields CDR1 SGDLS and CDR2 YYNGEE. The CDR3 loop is CASSVVGVGRGRANEQFF. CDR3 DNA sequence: TGTGCCAGCAGCGTAGTGGGGGTGGGGCGCGGGAGGGCCAATGAGCAGTTCTTC.

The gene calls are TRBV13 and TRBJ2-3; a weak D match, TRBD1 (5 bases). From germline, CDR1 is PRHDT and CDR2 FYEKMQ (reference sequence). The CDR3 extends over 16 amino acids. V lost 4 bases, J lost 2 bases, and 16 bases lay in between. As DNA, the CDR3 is TGTGCCAGCAGCTACAAAATACAGGTCACCACAGATACGCAGTATTTT. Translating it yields CASSYKIQVTTDTQYF.

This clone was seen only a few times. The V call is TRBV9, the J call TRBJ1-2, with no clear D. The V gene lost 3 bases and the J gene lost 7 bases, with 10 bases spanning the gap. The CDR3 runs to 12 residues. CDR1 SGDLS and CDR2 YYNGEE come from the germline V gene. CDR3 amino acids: CASSDTPIGYTF. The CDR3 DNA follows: TGTGCCAGCAGCGACACCCCGATTGGCTACACCTTC.

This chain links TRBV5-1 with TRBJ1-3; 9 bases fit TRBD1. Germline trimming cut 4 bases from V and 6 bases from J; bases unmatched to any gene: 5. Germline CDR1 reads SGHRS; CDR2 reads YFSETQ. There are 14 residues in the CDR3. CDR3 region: CASSQGQGLNTIYF. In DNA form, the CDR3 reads TGCGCCAGCAGCCAAGGACAGGGGCTAAACACCATATATTTT. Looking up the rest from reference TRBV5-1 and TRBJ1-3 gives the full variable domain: KAGVTQTPRYLIKTRGQQVTLSCSPISGHRSVSWYQQTPGQGLQFLFEYFSETQRNKGNFPGRFSGRQFSNSRSEMNVSTLELGDSALYLCASSQGQGLNTIYFGEGSWLTVV.

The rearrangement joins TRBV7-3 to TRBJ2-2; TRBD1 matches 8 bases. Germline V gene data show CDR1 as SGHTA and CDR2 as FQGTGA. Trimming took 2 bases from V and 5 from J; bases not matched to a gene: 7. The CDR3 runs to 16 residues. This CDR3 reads CASSLSGTGWTGELFF. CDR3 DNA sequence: TGTGCCAGCAGCTTATCCGGGACAGGTTGGACCGGGGAGCTGTTTTTT.

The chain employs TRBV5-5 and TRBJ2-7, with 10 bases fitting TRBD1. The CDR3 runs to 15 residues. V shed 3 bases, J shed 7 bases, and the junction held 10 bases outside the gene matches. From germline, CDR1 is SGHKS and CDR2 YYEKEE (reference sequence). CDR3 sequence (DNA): TGTGCCAGCAGCTCTCCGGGACAGGGGACTTGGGAGCAGTACTTC. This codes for CASSSPGQGTWEQYF.

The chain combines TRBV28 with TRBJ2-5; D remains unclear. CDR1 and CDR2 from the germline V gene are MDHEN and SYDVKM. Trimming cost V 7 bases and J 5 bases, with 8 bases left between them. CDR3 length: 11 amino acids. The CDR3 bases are TGTGCCAGCACCGATCGGGAGACCCAGTACTTC. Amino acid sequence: CASTDRETQYF. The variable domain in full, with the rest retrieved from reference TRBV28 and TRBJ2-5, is DVKVTQSSRYLVKRTGEKVFLECVQDMDHENMFWYRQDPGLGLRLIYFSYDVKMKEKGDIPEGYSVSREKKERFSLILESASTNQTSMYLCASTDRETQYFGPGTRLLVL.

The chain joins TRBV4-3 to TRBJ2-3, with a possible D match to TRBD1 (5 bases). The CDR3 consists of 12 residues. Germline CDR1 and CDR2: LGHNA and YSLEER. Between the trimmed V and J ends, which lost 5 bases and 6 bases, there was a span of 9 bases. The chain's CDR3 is CASSVHRDTQYF. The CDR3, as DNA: TGCGCCAGCAGCGTCCACAGGGATACGCAGTATTTT.

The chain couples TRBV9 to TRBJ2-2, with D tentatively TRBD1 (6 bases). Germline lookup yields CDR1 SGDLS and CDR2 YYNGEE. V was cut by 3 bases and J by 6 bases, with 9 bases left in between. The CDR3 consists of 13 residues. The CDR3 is CASSAHRAGELFF. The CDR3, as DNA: TGTGCCAGCAGCGCACACAGGGCCGGGGAGCTGTTTTTT.

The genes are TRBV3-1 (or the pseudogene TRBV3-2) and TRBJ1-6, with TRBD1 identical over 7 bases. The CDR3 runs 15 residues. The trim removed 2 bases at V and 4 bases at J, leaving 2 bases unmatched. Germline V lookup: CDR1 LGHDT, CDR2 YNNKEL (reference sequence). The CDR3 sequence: CASSQQGGYNSPLHF. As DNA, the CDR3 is TGTGCCAGCAGCCAACAGGGGGGATATAATTCACCCCTCCACTTT.

CDR3 in DNA: TGTGCCAGCAGCGCCAGCGGATTGCCCTACAATGAGCAGTTCTTC. Amino acid sequence: CASSASGLPYNEQFF. The rearrangement uses TRBV9 and TRBJ2-1; TRBD2 is a possible D gene (5 bases). Germline-derived CDR1 and CDR2 are SGDLS and YYNGEE. The CDR3 runs to 15 residues. Trimming removed 3 bases at V and 2 bases at J, with 12 bases between.

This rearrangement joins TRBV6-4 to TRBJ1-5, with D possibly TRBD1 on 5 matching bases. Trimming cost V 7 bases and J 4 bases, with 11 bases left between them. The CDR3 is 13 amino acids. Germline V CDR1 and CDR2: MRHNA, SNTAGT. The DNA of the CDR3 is TGTGCCAGCACCGGGACTTTTAATCAGCCCCAGCATTTT. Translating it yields CASTGTFNQPQHF.

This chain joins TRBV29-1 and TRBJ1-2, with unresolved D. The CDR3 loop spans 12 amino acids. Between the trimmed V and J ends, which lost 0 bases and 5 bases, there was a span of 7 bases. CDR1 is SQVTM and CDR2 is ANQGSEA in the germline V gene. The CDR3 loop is CSVEDGRYGYTF. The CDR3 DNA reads TGCAGCGTTGAAGATGGCCGTTATGGCTACACCTTC.